This TCR beta chain derives from a study of T-cell reconstitution after alpha-beta-depleted transplantation in children. For TCRbeta, the library was prepared with unique molecular identifiers. TCRdb re-called the PCR reads through MiXCR, storing one row per CDR3 protein. The table includes 210,000 or so distinct CDR3 sequences, about 9.5% detected once. This clonotype was detected once. From germline, CDR1 is SQVTM and CDR2 ANQGSEA. Trimming pared 1 base from V and 4 bases from J, leaving 10 bases between. CDR3 size: 13 residues. This sequence originates from a human donor who donated a stem cell graft to a child with acute lymphoblastic leukemia. The V call is TRBV29-1, the J call TRBJ1-2; no clear D gene. Here the sequenced sample was PBMCs from the stem cell graft donor, taken from the stem cell graft. CDR3 bases: TGCAGCGTTGAAGGGAAGGATCTCTATGGCTACACCTTC. Encoded protein: CSVEGKDLYGYTF.